These T cell receptor beta chains were read from a single sample in a study of T cell repertoires in cytomegalovirus infection. The antigens of these receptors remain unknown. In TCRdb, the reads were re-called with MiXCR into one record per CDR3 protein. There are around 500,000 distinct CDR3 sequences in the sample; approximately 46% occur only once, and 43% lies in the top ten. Sequenced material: cultured PBMCs, taken from culture after CMV antigen stimulation. All receptors come from a human donor in good health (CMV status not recorded). Some clones in this sample may be carry-over from other donors' samples. CDR3s include the opening cysteine and the closing phenylalanine or tryptophan. A D gene is named only where the DNA matches it firmly. Size values are once, few and many counts, or a class for expanded clones, and some rows have none.

J	D	V	size	length	CDR3	DNA
TRBJ1-1	TRBD1	TRBV24-1	few	14	CATSGTGNNTEAFF	TGTGCCACCAGCGGGACAGGGAACAACACTGAAGCTTTCTTT
TRBJ2-7	TRBD2	TRBV7-6	NA	14	CASSISGGVYEQYF	TGTGCCAGCAGTATAAGCGGGGGGGTCTACGAGCAGTACTTC
TRBJ2-1	TRBD1	TRBV7-8	NA	20	CASSFSRGNYRAGQDNEQFF	TGTGCCAGCAGCTTCTCAAGGGGGAACTACCGGGCGGGACAGGACAATGAGCAGTTCTTC
TRBJ2-7	TRBD2	TRBV5-6	NA	15	CASSLFQGGDYEQYF	TGTGCCAGCAGCCTTTTCCAGGGAGGGGACTACGAGCAGTACTTC
TRBJ2-7	NA	TRBV28	few	15	CASSLGGEAAGEQYF	TGTGCCAGCAGTTTAGGCGGGGAGGCAGCGGGCGAGCAGTACTTC
TRBJ2-2	NA	TRBV12-3/TRBV12-4	NA	15	CASSLKPTNTGELFF	TGTGCCAGCAGTTTAAAGCCGACGAACACCGGGGAGCTGTTTTTT
TRBJ1-5	TRBD1	TRBV19	NA	17	CASSPPTGGFSYQPQHF	TGTGCCAGTAGCCCCCCGACAGGGGGCTTCTCCTATCAGCCCCAGCATTTT
TRBJ2-1	TRBD1	TRBV7-6	NA	15	CASSSEPGQQNEQFF	TGTGCCAGCAGCTCCGAACCGGGACAGCAAAACGAGCAGTTCTTC
TRBJ1-1	NA	TRBV5-4	few	14	CASSPTWGNTEAFF	TGTGCCAGCAGCCCTACCTGGGGGAACACTGAAGCTTTCTTT
TRBJ2-7	NA	TRBV7-8	few	13	CASSSGTDLEQYF	TGTGCCAGCAGCTCCGGGACGGACTTGGAGCAGTACTTC
TRBJ2-5	NA	TRBV7-2	NA	12	CASSLGIETQYF	TGTGCCAGCAGCTTAGGGATCGAGACCCAGTACTTC
TRBJ2-3	NA	TRBV7-2	NA	16	CASNPGMLGSTDTQYF	TGTGCCAGCAACCCAGGGATGCTAGGCTCCACAGATACGCAGTATTTT
TRBJ1-6	NA	TRBV2	few	15	CASRDSVSYNSPLHF	TGTGCCAGCAGGGACTCCGTCTCCTATAATTCACCCCTCCACTTT
TRBJ2-3	NA	TRBV11-2	once	14	CASSKGRGLDTQYF	TGTGCCAGCAGCAAGGGTCGTGGGTTGGATACGCAGTATTTT
TRBJ2-1	NA	TRBV6-2/TRBV6-3	NA	15	CASSTRLLNRNEQFF	TGTGCCAGCAGTACCCGTCTCCTCAATCGGAATGAGCAGTTCTTC
TRBJ2-2	NA	TRBV5-3	NA	15	CASSWTGAHTGELFF	TGTGCCAGCAGCTGGACGGGGGCTCACACCGGGGAGCTGTTTTTT
TRBJ1-1	TRBD1	TRBV19	NA	15	CASSTLRTGQTEAFF	TGTGCCAGTAGCACTCTAAGGACAGGGCAGACTGAAGCTTTCTTT
TRBJ2-7	TRBD2	TRBV10-3	NA	14	CAIGDTGGAREQYF	TGTGCCATCGGCGATACGGGGGGAGCCAGGGAGCAGTACTTC
TRBJ2-7	TRBD1	TRBV12-3/TRBV12-4	NA	15	CASSGTGALGYEQYF	TGTGCCAGCAGTGGCACAGGGGCCCTCGGGTACGAGCAGTACTTC
TRBJ2-7	TRBD1	TRBV12-3/TRBV12-4	NA	17	CASSLGQGAFFSYEQYF	TGTGCCAGCAGTTTAGGGCAGGGGGCTTTTTTTTCCTACGAGCAGTACTTC
TRBJ2-3	NA	TRBV12-3/TRBV12-4	NA	14	CASSFTPRADTQYF	TGTGCCAGCAGTTTTACGCCGAGGGCAGATACGCAGTATTTT
TRBJ2-2	TRBD1	TRBV4-1	NA	17	CASSPGGRGLDTGELFF	TGCGCCAGCAGCCCAGGGGGCCGGGGGCTGGACACCGGGGAGCTGTTTTTT
TRBJ1-1	NA	TRBV2	NA	14	CASTRSWVNTEAFF	TGTGCCAGCACCCGAAGCTGGGTGAACACTGAAGCTTTCTTT
TRBJ1-1	TRBD1	TRBV7-2	few	12	CASSWDRGKAFF	TGTGCCAGCAGCTGGGACAGGGGGAAAGCTTTCTTT
TRBJ1-3	NA	TRBV7-2	many	13	CASSLGQQDTIYF	TGTGCCAGCAGCTTAGGGCAACAAGACACCATATATTTT
TRBJ1-2	NA	TRBV7-6	NA	16	CASSPKVGHINYGYTF	TGTGCCAGCAGCCCAAAGGTGGGACACATTAACTATGGCTACACCTTC
TRBJ2-7	NA	TRBV2	few	12	CASSAPRGEQYF	TGTGCCAGCAGTGCCCCCCGGGGCGAGCAGTACTTC
TRBJ1-2	NA	TRBV18	NA	12	CASSSRPYGYTF	TGTGCCAGCTCTTCTAGGCCCTATGGCTACACCTTC
TRBJ1-1	NA	TRBV12-3/TRBV12-4	few	14	CASNRREGVTEAFF	TGTGCCAGCAACCGCCGCGAAGGGGTCACTGAAGCTTTCTTT
TRBJ2-3	TRBD2	TRBV7-2	NA	19	CASSSPILAGVSSTDTQYF	TGTGCCAGCAGCTCCCCGATACTAGCGGGAGTCTCGAGCACAGATACGCAGTATTTT
TRBJ2-7	NA	TRBV7-2	few	14	CASSSETETYEQYF	TGTGCCAGCAGCTCGGAGACAGAAACCTACGAGCAGTACTTC
TRBJ1-1	NA	TRBV7-6	few	14	CASSPGVTNTEAFF	TGTGCCAGCAGCCCAGGGGTAACGAACACTGAAGCTTTCTTT
TRBJ2-1	NA	TRBV6-2/TRBV6-3	NA	14	CASKGMGLYNEQFF	TGTGCCAGCAAGGGGATGGGATTATACAATGAGCAGTTCTTC
TRBJ2-3	TRBD1	TRBV5-4	few	15	CASRLTGGRTDTQYF	TGTGCCAGCAGGCTGACAGGGGGCCGCACAGATACGCAGTATTTT
TRBJ1-5	NA	TRBV7-9	NA	15	CASSLSVPGPQPQHF	TGTGCCAGCAGCTTATCAGTCCCGGGCCCTCAGCCCCAGCATTTT
TRBJ2-2	TRBD2	TRBV7-2	once	13	CAGSGRNTGELFF	TGTGCCGGTAGCGGGAGGAACACCGGGGAGCTGTTTTTT
TRBJ1-1	TRBD1	TRBV7-2	NA	15	CASSLSSGQNFEAFF	TGTGCCAGCAGCTTATCCTCGGGACAGAATTTTGAAGCTTTCTTT
TRBJ1-5	NA	TRBV7-2	few	14	CASSAQSYNQPQHF	TGTGCCAGCAGCGCCCAGAGCTACAATCAGCCCCAGCATTTT
TRBJ2-5	NA	TRBV11-2	NA	15	CASSDLGGAGETQYF	TGTGCCAGCAGCGATTTAGGGGGGGCGGGAGAGACCCAGTACTTC
TRBJ2-5	TRBD2	TRBV4-3	NA	14	CASSQAGGQETQYF	TGCGCCAGCAGCCAAGCGGGGGGCCAAGAGACCCAGTACTTC
TRBJ2-3	TRBD2	TRBV11-2	many	15	CASSPLADSTDTQYF	TGTGCCAGCAGCCCGCTAGCGGATAGCACAGATACGCAGTATTTT
TRBJ2-1	NA	TRBV19	NA	11	CASSIGREQFF	TGTGCCAGTAGTATAGGGCGTGAGCAGTTCTTC
TRBJ2-2	NA	TRBV6-6	NA	18	CASRAPIDSAANTGELLF	TGTGCCAGCAGGGCCCCTATTGACTCCGCCGCGAACACCGGGGAGCTGCTTTTT
TRBJ1-1	NA	TRBV7-2	few	15	CASSTMGTVNTEAFF	TGTGCCAGCAGTACTATGGGGACGGTGAACACTGAAGCTTTCTTT
TRBJ2-2	TRBD2	TRBV7-4	NA	16	CASSQGVAGETGELFF	TGTGCCAGCAGCCAAGGGGTAGCGGGAGAGACCGGGGAGCTGTTTTTT
TRBJ2-7	TRBD1	TRBV12-3/TRBV12-4	NA	13	CASMGQGAGEQYF	TGTGCCAGCATGGGACAGGGGGCAGGCGAGCAGTACTTC
TRBJ1-1	TRBD1	TRBV12-5	NA	15	CASGFWTGGSTEAFF	TGTGCTAGTGGTTTTTGGACAGGGGGTAGCACTGAAGCTTTCTTT
TRBJ2-7	TRBD2	TRBV6-5	NA	14	CASSPDREGYEQYF	TGTGCCAGCAGCCCTGATCGGGAGGGATACGAGCAGTACTTC
TRBJ2-1	NA	TRBV7-8	many	14	CASSFSRSHNEQFF	TGTGCCAGCAGCTTTAGTAGGTCCCACAATGAGCAGTTCTTC
TRBJ2-5	NA	TRBV7-2	NA	16	CASSQFFAVGDETQYF	TGTGCCAGCAGCCAATTCTTTGCTGTGGGGGACGAGACCCAGTACTTC
TRBJ2-1	TRBD1	TRBV18	NA	14	CASSPDRGHNEQFF	TGTGCCAGCTCACCCGACAGGGGACACAATGAGCAGTTCTTC
TRBJ2-7	NA	TRBV12-3/TRBV12-4	NA	17	CASSPGTLAIPSYEQYF	TGTGCCAGCAGTCCCGGGACTCTAGCGATTCCCTCCTACGAGCAGTACTTC
TRBJ1-1	TRBD1	TRBV12-3/TRBV12-4	NA	15	CASSYRTGANTEAFF	TGTGCCAGCAGTTACAGGACAGGGGCGAACACTGAAGCTTTCTTT
TRBJ2-1	NA	TRBV12-5	few	12	CASGLTVPEQFF	TGTGCTAGTGGTTTGACCGTTCCTGAGCAGTTCTTC